This paragraph reports one T cell receptor beta chain. No antigen is known for it. This CDR3 spans 13 amino acids. Between the trimmed V and J ends, which lost 3 bases and 4 bases, there was a span of 9 bases. In germline, CDR1 is MNHEY, CDR2 SVGAGI. These data originate in a study of cytomegalovirus exposure and HLA in healthy donors. Vbeta (60) and Jbeta (13) primers were used in the PCR. Assay used: immunoSEQ multiplex PCR; TCRdb lists only in-frame clones, some missing. The sample includes about 180,000 clones, 70% to 80% of them seen just once. Overall study results and limits: As a later analysis showed, a missense DCLRE1C variant was linked to trimming of TCR beta V- and J-genes.

The V and J genes are TRBV6-5 and TRBJ1-2; maybe TRBD1 (6 bases). The origin of this receptor is a man aged 18 to 30 in good health and CMV-seronegative. The specimen was PBMCs. In DNA form, the CDR3 reads TGTGCCAGCAGTTATAGACAGGCCTATGGCTACACCTTC. The encoded protein is CASSYRQAYGYTF.